These T cell receptor beta chains were read from a single sample in a study of CD8 T cells in Susac syndrome. TCRdb reanalysed the immunoSEQ multiplex PCR reads using MiXCR and keeps one entry per CDR3 protein. The sample includes some 58,000 distinct CDR3 sequences, more than 85% of them seen just once. Specimen: CD8+ T cells from PBMCs. Receptors originate from a human donor with Susac syndrome. Both conserved end residues are part of each CDR3. Fields, in order: J gene, clone size, V gene, D gene, CDR3 protein, CDR3 DNA. A D gene is named only where the DNA matches it firmly. The size entry is marked missing in some rows and otherwise reads once, few, many or a size class.

>TRBJ2-3|-|TRBV7-2|-
CASSPEGGPSARDTQYF
TGTGCCAGCAGCCCCGAGGGTGGACCGAGTGCCCGAGATACGCAGTATTTT
>TRBJ1-4|-|TRBV10-3|-
CAISESRVDPGEKLFF
TGTGCCATCAGTGAATCGAGAGTGGATCCGGGTGAAAAACTGTTTTTT
>TRBJ1-2|-|TRBV5-4|-
CASSSPGPIADGYTF
TGTGCCAGCAGCAGCCCGGGACCCATAGCAGATGGCTACACCTTC
>TRBJ2-3|-|TRBV13|TRBD2
CASSFGTSVSTDTQYF
TGTGCCAGCAGCTTCGGGACTAGCGTAAGCACAGATACGCAGTATTTT
>TRBJ1-5|once|TRBV25-1|TRBD1
CASGQGAGNQPQHF
TGTGCCAGTGGACAGGGGGCAGGCAATCAGCCCCAGCATTTT
>TRBJ2-7|-|TRBV12-3/TRBV12-4|-
CASSFSSHYSYEQYF
TGTGCCAGCAGTTTTTCCAGTCACTACTCCTACGAGCAGTACTTC
>TRBJ2-3|-|TRBV6-1|-
CASHAGRLRRMDTQYF
TGTGCCAGTCATGCCGGACGGCTGCGCCGTATGGATACGCAGTATTTT
>TRBJ1-4|-|TRBV14|-
CASSQSNRLGEKLFF
TGTGCCAGCAGCCAATCCAACAGGCTGGGTGAAAAACTGTTTTTT
>TRBJ2-1|-|TRBV29-1|-
CSAVMTRGLFF
TGCAGCGCCGTCATGACCCGGGGGCTGTTCTTC
>TRBJ2-3|-|TRBV5-6|TRBD1
CASSLEGARADTQYF
TGTGCCAGCAGCTTGGAGGGGGCCCGAGCAGATACGCAGTATTTT
>TRBJ2-7|-|TRBV11-2|TRBD2
CASSLAPLAGGYF
TGTGCCAGCAGCTTAGCCCCACTAGCGGGTGGCTACTTC
>TRBJ2-7|-|TRBV9|TRBD1
CASSIDRVPYEQYF
TGTGCCAGCAGCATCGACAGGGTACCCTACGAGCAGTACTTC
>TRBJ1-6|-|TRBV15|-
CATSRTVDRSSYNSPLHF
TGTGCCACCAGCAGGACTGTGGATCGGAGCTCCTATAATTCACCCCTCCACTTT
>TRBJ2-3|-|TRBV25-1|-
CASSESGGSTDTQYF
TGTGCCAGCAGTGAATCAGGGGGGAGCACAGATACGCAGTATTTT
>TRBJ1-1|-|TRBV12-3/TRBV12-4|-
CASSPTTATEAFF
TGTGCCAGCAGTCCGACTACCGCCACTGAAGCTTTCTTT
>TRBJ2-7|-|TRBV6-5|-
CASSYARLAPEQYF
TGTGCCAGCAGTTATGCCCGTTTGGCACCCGAGCAGTACTTC
>TRBJ2-1|-|TRBV29-1|TRBD2
CSVEGSALAGFGYEQFF
TGCAGCGTTGAAGGTTCTGCACTAGCGGGGTTCGGCTATGAGCAGTTCTTC
>TRBJ2-5|-|TRBV12-3/TRBV12-4|TRBD1
CASSSSGQEVYQETQYF
TGTGCCAGCAGTTCCTCGGGACAGGAAGTTTACCAAGAGACCCAGTACTTC